These T cell receptor beta chains were read from a single sample in a study of shared clonotypes between healthy human individuals. Method: immunoSEQ multiplex PCR; TCRdb's copy keeps in-frame clones and lacks some. The sample shows 1.5 million to 2.5 million clones, less than 95% of them seen only once. The sample taken for sequencing was naive CD8+ T cells sorted from blood. All receptors derive from a man aged 18 to 29 in good health. The CDR3 runs from the conserved cysteine through the conserved F or W. A D gene is named only where the DNA matches it firmly. Expanded clones get a size class; other rows say once, few or many, or leave the size out.

TRBJ1-2 | TRBV4-1 | . | . | CASSQRTVTPYGYTF | TGCGCCAGCAGCCAACGGACTGTTACCCCCTATGGCTACACCTTC
TRBJ2-7 | TRBV7-9 | TRBD1 | . | CASSLDDRAYEQYF | TGTGCCAGCAGCTTGGATGACAGGGCCTACGAGCAGTACTTC
TRBJ2-1 | TRBV7-9 | . | . | CASSYGTQRFNEQFF | TGTGCCAGCAGCTACGGGACCCAGAGGTTCAATGAGCAGTTCTTC
TRBJ2-3 | TRBV5-1 | . | . | CASSFSDITDTQYF | TGCGCCAGCAGCTTTAGTGACATCACAGATACGCAGTATTTT
TRBJ2-3 | TRBV2 | TRBD2 | . | CASSVPPGLGADTQYF | TGTGCCAGCAGTGTGCCTCCGGGACTAGGAGCAGATACGCAGTATTTT
TRBJ2-1 | TRBV27 | . | . | CASSPSTRNEQFF | TGTGCCAGCAGTCCGTCTACTAGGAATGAGCAGTTCTTC
TRBJ2-1 | TRBV6-5 | . | few | CASGYEQFF | TGTGCCAGCGGGTATGAGCAGTTCTTC
TRBJ1-1 | TRBV7-9 | . | . | CASSAGEKVTEAFF | TGTGCCAGCAGTGCCGGAGAGAAGGTGACTGAAGCTTTCTTT
TRBJ2-7 | TRBV7-2 | . | few | CASSIDRTYEQYF | TGTGCCAGCAGCATCGATCGCACCTACGAGCAGTACTTC
TRBJ1-1 | TRBV30 | . | . | CAWSVGGGTEAFF | TGTGCCTGGAGTGTGGGTGGGGGCACTGAAGCTTTCTTT
TRBJ2-7 | TRBV5-1 | . | . | CASSLGQGLYEQYF | TGCGCCAGCAGCTTGGGACAGGGACTTTACGAGCAGTACTTC
TRBJ2-3 | TRBV6-4 | . | . | CASSEGDSTDTQYF | TGTGCCAGCAGCGAGGGCGACAGCACAGATACGCAGTATTTT
TRBJ2-3 | TRBV5-6 | . | . | CASSLSSNTQYF | TGTGCCAGCAGCTTGAGCTCAAATACGCAGTATTTT
TRBJ2-7 | TRBV6-1 | . | . | CASSEGTVILYEQYF | TGTGCCAGCAGTGAAGGGACAGTCATACTCTACGAGCAGTACTTC
TRBJ2-7 | TRBV7-6 | . | . | CASSQWGAGPTSEQYF | TGTGCCAGCAGCCAATGGGGGGCAGGTCCTACGTCTGAGCAGTACTTC
TRBJ2-1 | TRBV7-2 | . | . | CASSLEPGNEQFF | TGTGCCAGCAGCTTAGAACCAGGCAATGAGCAGTTCTTC
TRBJ2-7 | TRBV4-1 | TRBD2 | . | CASSQDRGVAYEQYF | TGCGCCAGCAGCCAAGATCGGGGGGTTGCGTACGAGCAGTACTTC
TRBJ2-7 | TRBV7-9 | TRBD1 | . | CASSFPGQGLYEQYF | TGTGCCAGCAGCTTTCCTGGACAGGGCCTCTACGAGCAGTACTTC
TRBJ2-7 | TRBV13 | . | . | CASSSNLGYEQYF | TGTGCCAGCAGCTCGAACTTAGGCTACGAGCAGTACTTC
TRBJ1-1 | TRBV27 | . | . | CASSLSQMNTEAFF | TGTGCCAGCAGTTTATCTCAGATGAACACTGAAGCTTTCTTT
TRBJ2-7 | TRBV5-1 | . | . | CASSIQTGYEQYF | TGCGCCAGCAGCATACAGACAGGCTACGAGCAGTACTTC
TRBJ2-7 | TRBV27 | . | . | CASRASVTLGEQYF | TGTGCCAGCCGGGCTAGCGTAACCTTGGGCGAGCAGTACTTC
TRBJ2-7 | TRBV28 | . | . | CASPLADYEQYF | TGTGCCAGCCCCCTGGCGGACTACGAGCAGTACTTC
TRBJ1-1 | TRBV11-2 | TRBD1 | . | CASSLEEDRGPQSAFF | TGTGCCAGCAGCTTAGAGGAGGACAGGGGGCCTCAGTCAGCTTTCTTT
TRBJ2-3 | TRBV5-1 | TRBD2 | . | CASSSGLAGTDTQYF | TGCGCCAGCAGCTCTGGACTAGCGGGCACAGATACGCAGTATTTT
TRBJ2-7 | TRBV5-4 | . | once | CASSFTGSPSYEQYF | TGTGCCAGCAGCTTCACAGGGTCCCCCTCCTACGAGCAGTACTTC
TRBJ2-7 | TRBV4-2 | . | once | CASSQDLNYEQYF | TGTGCCAGCAGCCAAGATCTAAACTACGAGCAGTACTTC
TRBJ2-7 | TRBV9 | TRBD2 | . | CASSVAGGAEYEQYF | TGTGCCAGCAGCGTAGCGGGGGGGGCGGAATACGAGCAGTACTTC
TRBJ2-1 | TRBV11-3 | TRBD2 | . | CASSPLAGGPNNEQFF | TGTGCCAGCAGCCCGTTAGCGGGAGGGCCTAACAATGAGCAGTTCTTC
TRBJ2-5 | TRBV9 | . | . | CASSRGGEETQYF | TGTGCCAGCAGCAGGGGCGGGGAAGAGACCCAGTACTTC
TRBJ1-2 | TRBV19 | . | once | CASKEGQHLSHGYTF | TGTGCCAGTAAAGAGGGGCAGCACCTCTCCCATGGCTACACCTTC
TRBJ2-3 | TRBV30 | TRBD1 | . | CAWSAWTGGTDTQYF | TGTGCCTGGAGTGCCTGGACAGGGGGCACAGATACGCAGTATTTT
TRBJ1-1 | TRBV13 | . | few | CASSLGSWAPGRGEAFF | TGTGCCAGCAGCTTAGGAAGCTGGGCCCCTGGAAGGGGTGAAGCTTTCTTT
TRBJ2-7 | TRBV13 | . | . | CASSLGLSSYEQYF | TGTGCCAGCAGCTTGGGCCTTAGCTCCTACGAGCAGTACTTC
TRBJ1-2 | TRBV5-4 | . | . | CASSPLSRAGNYGYTF | TGTGCCAGCAGCCCCCTAAGCAGGGCAGGAAACTATGGCTACACCTTC